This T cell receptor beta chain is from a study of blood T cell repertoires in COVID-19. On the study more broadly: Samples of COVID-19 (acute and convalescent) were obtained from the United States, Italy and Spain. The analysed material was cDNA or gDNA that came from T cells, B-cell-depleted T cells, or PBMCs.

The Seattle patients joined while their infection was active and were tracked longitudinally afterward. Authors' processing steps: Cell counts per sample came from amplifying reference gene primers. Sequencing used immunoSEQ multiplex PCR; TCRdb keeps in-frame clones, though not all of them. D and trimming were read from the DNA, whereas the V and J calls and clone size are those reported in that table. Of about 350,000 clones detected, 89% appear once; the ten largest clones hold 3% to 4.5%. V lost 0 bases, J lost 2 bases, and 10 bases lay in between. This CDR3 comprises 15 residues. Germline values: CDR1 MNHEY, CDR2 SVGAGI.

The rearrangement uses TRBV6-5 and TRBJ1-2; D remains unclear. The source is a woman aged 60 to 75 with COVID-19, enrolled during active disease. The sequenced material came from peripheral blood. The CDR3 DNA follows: TGTGCCAGCAGTTACTCGACGGGTAGAAACTATGGCTACACCTTC. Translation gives CASSYSTGRNYGYTF.